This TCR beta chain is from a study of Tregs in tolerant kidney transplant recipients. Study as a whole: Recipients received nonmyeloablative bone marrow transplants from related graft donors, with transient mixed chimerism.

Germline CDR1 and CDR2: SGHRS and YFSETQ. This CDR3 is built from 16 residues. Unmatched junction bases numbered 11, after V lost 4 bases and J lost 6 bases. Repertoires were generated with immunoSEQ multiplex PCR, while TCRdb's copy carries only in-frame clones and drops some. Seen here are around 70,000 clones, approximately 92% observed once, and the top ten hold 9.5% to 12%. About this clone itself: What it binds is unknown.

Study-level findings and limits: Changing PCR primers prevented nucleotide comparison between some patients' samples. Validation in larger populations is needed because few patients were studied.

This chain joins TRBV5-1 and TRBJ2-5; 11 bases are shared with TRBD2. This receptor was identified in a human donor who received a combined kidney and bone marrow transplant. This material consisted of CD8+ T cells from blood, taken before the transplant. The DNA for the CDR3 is TGCGCCAGCAGCGGATTAGCGGGGGGGCCCGGAAAGACCCAGTACTTC. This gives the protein CASSGLAGGPGKTQYF.